Listed here are 27 T cell receptor beta chains from one sample, sequenced in a study of blood T cell repertoires in COVID-19. Profiled with immunoSEQ multiplex PCR; TCRdb holds only in-frame clones, not every one. The sample has 140,000 or so clones, around 80% seen once. Sample: peripheral blood. These receptors came from a woman between 50 and 59 years old with acute or convalescent COVID-19.

The chain carries TRBV5-1 and TRBJ1-1, with D maybe TRBD1 (5 bases). Germline V lookup: CDR1 SGHRS, CDR2 YFSETQ. V lost 0 bases and J lost 3, with 12 bases in between. This CDR3 has 15 residues. The CDR3 sequence: CASSLVGGGDTEAFF. CDR3 nucleotide sequence: TGCGCCAGCAGCTTGGTCGGGGGAGGGGACACTGAAGCTTTCTTT.

The CDR3 sequence: CASSLAGGNTIYF. The CDR3, as DNA: TGTGCCAGCAGTTTAGCCGGTGGAAACACCATATATTTT. This rearrangement joins TRBV28 to TRBJ1-3; D gene ambiguous. This CDR3 contains 13 residues. V was pared by 2 bases and J by 3 bases, with 5 bases between. Germline lookup yields CDR1 MDHEN and CDR2 SYDVKM.

The J gene is TRBJ2-7, the V gene TRBV27; D call uncertain. V was clipped by 3 bases and J by 3 bases, with 9 bases between them. The germline V gene has CDR1 MNHEY and CDR2 SMNVEV (reference sequence). The CDR3 length is 13 residues. In DNA, the CDR3 is TGTGCCAGCAGTTTCGGTAGGAGCTACGAGCAGTACTTC. Its translation: CASSFGRSYEQYF.

The rearrangement links TRBV18 to TRBJ2-5, with TRBD1 as a possible D gene (6 bases). Trimming shortened V by 6 bases and J by 5 bases, and 13 bases separated the two germline ends. Germline V gene sequence: CDR1 KGHSH, CDR2 LQKENI. This CDR3 has 13 residues. CDR3 DNA sequence: TGTGCCAGCTCCCGGACAGCGCAGGAGACCCAGTACTTC. Residues: CASSRTAQETQYF.

The chain links TRBV7-8 to TRBJ1-1; TRBD1 agrees at 7 bases. Germline V gives CDR1 SGHVS, CDR2 FQNEAQ. J lost 10 bases, V lost 5 bases, and 7 bases had no gene match. This CDR3 has 12 residues. The CDR3 loop is CASSPMQGGAFF. The CDR3 nucleotides are TGTGCCAGCAGCCCCATGCAGGGGGGAGCTTTCTTT. Full variable domain (remainder filled in from reference TRBV7-8 and TRBJ1-1): GAGVSQSPRYKVAKRGQDVALRCDPISGHVSLFWYQQALGQGPEFLTYFQNEAQLDKSGLPSDRFFAERPEGSVSTLKIQRTQQEDSAVYLCASSPMQGGAFFGQGTRLTVV.

J is TRBJ2-3 and V is TRBV4-3; TRBD2 matches 7 bases. The germline V gene has CDR1 LGHNA and CDR2 YSLEER. V dropped 3 bases and J dropped 2; count of bases not matched to a gene: 8. The CDR3 sequence is 16 residues long. The CDR3 region is CASSQKPGLNTDTQYF. CDR3 nucleotides: TGCGCCAGCAGCCAGAAACCGGGACTAAACACAGATACGCAGTATTTT.

The gene calls are TRBV24-1 and TRBJ2-1; 7 bases are shared with TRBD1. The ends lost 7 bases at V and 7 bases at J; junction bases unmatched: 9. Germline CDR1 and CDR2: KGHDR and SFDVKD. This CDR3 region has 14 residues. This CDR3 is CATSGATGTNEQFF. Here the CDR3 DNA reads TGTGCCACCAGCGGTGCGACAGGGACGAATGAGCAGTTCTTC.

Remarks on this clone: The germline gene is not matched at one end of the junction; a read error may be the cause. This rearrangement joins TRBV10-3 to TRBJ1-1; D is unresolved. CDR1 ENHRY and CDR2 SYGVKD come from the germline V gene. The CDR3 length is 12 residues. The CDR3 spells CAISLSRSEAFF. Here the CDR3 DNA reads TGTGCCATCAGTCTATCTCGTTCTGAGGCTTTCTTT.

This chain connects TRBV13 to TRBJ2-3, with D possibly being TRBD2 (5 bases). Germline CDR1 reads PRHDT; CDR2 reads FYEKMQ (reference sequence). The CDR3 has 13 residues. Trimming took off 4 bases at V and 4 bases at J, with 9 bases between the two ends. CDR3 protein: CASSSTRADTQYF. CDR3 DNA: TGTGCCAGCAGCTCAACTAGAGCAGATACGCAGTATTTT. Drawing the rest from reference TRBV13 and TRBJ2-3, the complete variable domain is AAGVIQSPRHLIKEKRETATLKCYPIPRHDTVYWYQQGPGQDPQFLISFYEKMQSDKGSIPDRFSAQQFSDYHSELNMSSLELGDSALYFCASSSTRADTQYFGPGTRLTVL.

The chain uses TRBV29-1 and TRBJ1-2; 12 nucleotides align to TRBD1. Trimming at V came to 3 bases and at J to 5 bases, leaving 4 bases not matched to a gene. CDR1 and CDR2 (germline): SQVTM, ANQGSEA. The CDR3 is made up of 14 amino acids. In DNA form, the CDR3 reads TGCAGCGTTGACAGGGGACAGGGGGCTTATGGCTACACCTTC. As protein: CSVDRGQGAYGYTF.

The V gene is TRBV4-1, the J gene TRBJ2-2, with D tentatively TRBD2 (6 bases). Germline assignment: CDR1 MGHRA and CDR2 YSYEKL. V lost 1 base to trimming and J lost 2 bases, with 17 bases between them. The CDR3 spans 18 residues. CDR3 in DNA: TGCGCCAGCAGCCAAGTTACCCCTAAGGAGGGAAACACCGGGGAGCTGTTTTTT. As protein: CASSQVTPKEGNTGELFF.

The rearrangement links TRBV19 to TRBJ1-5; D might be TRBD1 (5 bases). Germline V gives CDR1 LNHDA, CDR2 SQIVND (reference sequence). There are 16 residues in the CDR3. V lost 6 bases and J 5 bases, leaving 20 bases between the germline ends. CDR3 sequence (DNA): TGTGCCAGTAGCGAGAACTCAGGGTCCTTCGATCAGCCCCAGCATTTT. This sequence encodes CASSENSGSFDQPQHF.

The chain links TRBV4-2 to TRBJ1-1; 9 bases fit TRBD1. Unmatched junction bases numbered 9, after V lost 3 bases and J lost 4 bases. Germline V lookup: CDR1 LGHNA, CDR2 YNFKEQ. The CDR3 is 16 amino acids. DNA of the CDR3: TGTGCCAGCAGCCAGACCGTAGGACAGGGGTTCACTGAAGCTTTCTTT. Protein sequence: CASSQTVGQGFTEAFF.

The V and J genes are TRBV7-3 and TRBJ1-4; 10 nucleotides agree with TRBD1. Germline CDR1 is SGHTA and CDR2 is FQGTGA. Unmatched junction bases numbered 8, after V lost 5 bases and J lost 8 bases. The CDR3 runs to 15 residues. The CDR3 region has the DNA TGTGCCAGCAGCCCGACAGGGGGCCGGAGGGAAAAACTGTTTTTT. Encoded protein: CASSPTGGRREKLFF.

The chain has TRBV9 and TRBJ1-1; D remains unclear. The CDR3 has 13 residues. The germline CDR1 and CDR2 sequences are SGDLS and YYNGEE. Trimming stripped 0 bases from V and 4 bases from J, with 7 bases between. CDR3 loop: CASSVDSGTEAFF. The CDR3 DNA reads as TGTGCCAGCAGCGTAGACAGTGGCACTGAAGCTTTCTTT.

V gene TRBV5-6 combines with J gene TRBJ1-1; D is uncertain. V lost 7 bases to trimming and J lost 0 bases, with 16 bases between them. Germline V CDR1 and CDR2: SGHDT, YYEEEE. The CDR3 extends over 15 amino acids. CDR3 coding DNA: TGTGCCAGCCAAATACAACCTGATGTGAACACTGAAGCTTTCTTT. It yields the protein CASQIQPDVNTEAFF.

V usage is TRBV2 and J usage is TRBJ2-3; 7 bases agree with TRBD2. V shed 6 bases and J 4 bases; nucleotides not matched to a gene: 10. The CDR3 consists of 15 residues. The germline V gene has CDR1 SNHLY and CDR2 FYNNEI. Here the CDR3 DNA reads TGTGCCAGCAGCACCATGGGGGGGAGGTCAGATACGCAGTATTTT. Translating it yields CASSTMGGRSDTQYF.

The chain employs TRBV7-2 and TRBJ1-6; D might be TRBD1 (5 bases). The CDR3 is made up of 15 amino acids. V was cut by 2 bases and J by 5 bases, with 10 bases left in between. Germline CDR1 SGHTA, CDR2 FQGNSA. The CDR3 DNA reads as TGTGCCAGCAGCTTACGGGCGGGGGATAATTCACCCCTCCACTTT. It encodes CASSLRAGDNSPLHF.

This sequence joins TRBV19 and TRBJ1-2; TRBD1 might be the D (6 bases). Trimming cost V 3 bases and J 8 bases, with 10 bases left between them. Germline loops: CDR1 LNHDA, CDR2 SQIVND (reference sequence). The CDR3 totals 12 residues. CDR3 coding DNA: TGTGCCAGTAGTATCGCAGGGGACGGCTACACCTTC. Translation gives CASSIAGDGYTF.

This sequence joins TRBV5-4 and TRBJ1-5; 9 bases match TRBD1. With V trimmed by 0 bases and J by 0 bases, 7 bases remained unmatched. Germline loops: CDR1 SGHNT, CDR2 YYREEE (reference sequence). This CDR3 has 18 residues. The CDR3 DNA reads as TGTGCCAGCAGCTTGGACGGGACAGGGATCAATAGCAATCAGCCCCAGCATTTT. This sequence encodes CASSLDGTGINSNQPQHF.

This sequence joins TRBV6-2 or TRBV6-3 and TRBJ1-5; TRBD1 aligns across 9 bases. CDR1 is MNHEY, CDR2 SVGEGT, per germline. Losses at the gene ends were 2 bases for V and 1 base for J; bases not matched to a gene: 3. The CDR3 contains 16 residues. CDR3 protein: CASSYRTGDSNQPQHF. The CDR3, as DNA: TGTGCCAGCAGTTACCGGACAGGGGACAGCAATCAGCCCCAGCATTTT.

V is TRBV19 and J is TRBJ2-1; TRBD2 is a possible D gene (6 bases). The CDR3 loop spans 15 amino acids. V was pared by 10 bases and J by 5 bases, with 21 bases between. Per the germline V gene, CDR1 is LNHDA and CDR2 is SQIVND (reference sequence). CDR3 bases: TGTGCCATTTCGGCGGAGTGGGGACTCCACAATGAGCAGTTCTTC. It is translated as CAISAEWGLHNEQFF.

This clone has only one observation. This chain joins TRBV7-2 and TRBJ2-7; tentatively, D is TRBD1 (6 bases). There are 14 residues in the CDR3. CDR1 SGHTA and CDR2 FQGNSA come from the germline V gene. V dropped 2 bases and J dropped 2 bases, with 10 bases sitting between them. CDR3 residues: CASSLNRVPYEQYF. The CDR3 DNA sequence: TGTGCCAGCAGCTTAAACAGGGTGCCCTACGAGCAGTACTTC.

On this clone itself: Other nucleotide sequences from this sample produce the same CDR3. The chain joins TRBV18 to TRBJ2-7; possibly TRBD1 for D (6 bases). V shed 6 bases and J shed 4 bases, with 10 bases lying between them. This CDR3 region has 12 residues. Germline lookup yields CDR1 KGHSH and CDR2 LQKENI. The CDR3 is CASSGQQYEQYF. CDR3 nucleotides: TGTGCCAGCTCCGGACAGCAGTACGAGCAGTACTTC.

The chain has TRBV27 and TRBJ2-7; the match to TRBD2 covers 7 bases. Germline CDR1 and CDR2: MNHEY and SMNVEV (reference sequence). With 4 bases clipped from V and 0 bases from J, the junction kept 6 bases outside the gene matches. This CDR3 region has 15 residues. CDR3 in DNA: TGTGCCAGCAGTTCAGTAACGGGGGGCTCCTACGAGCAGTACTTC. Translation: CASSSVTGGSYEQYF.

V gene TRBV2 combines with J gene TRBJ1-1, with 9 nucleotides matching TRBD1. Germline V CDR1 and CDR2: SNHLY, FYNNEI. The CDR3 is made up of 14 amino acids. Unmatched junction bases numbered 7, after V lost 10 bases and J lost 1 base. CDR3 sequence reads: CATQDRGTNTEAFF. The CDR3, as DNA: TGTGCCACACAAGACAGGGGGACGAACACTGAAGCTTTCTTT.

The chain uses TRBV18 and TRBJ1-2, with a tentative D call TRBD1 (5 bases). This CDR3 is 14 amino acids long. Trimming took 7 bases from V and 6 from J, leaving 18 bases between them. The V gene's germline CDR1 is KGHSH and CDR2 LQKENI. As DNA, the CDR3 is TGTGCCAGCTTTTCGACAGAGGAAGATCATGGCTACACCTTC. Residues: CASFSTEEDHGYTF.